This T cell receptor (beta chain) was profiled in a study of radiation and T cells in renal cell carcinoma. At the level of the study: Nephrectomy followed 15 Gy stereotactic body radiation by 4 weeks.

The V end was cut by 3 bases, the J end by 2 bases, with 14 bases between. Per germline, CDR1 ENHRY and CDR2 SYGVKD. CDR3 length equals 15 residues. Whole-study findings and limits: Top tumor clonotypes rose in blood 2 weeks post-radiation, then contracted. Pretreatment tumor biopsies were lacking, so baseline clonotypes are unknown.

Clones were sequenced by immunoSEQ multiplex PCR, and TCRdb holds only the in-frame ones, with some missing. The table includes approximately 150,000 clones, 70% to 90% detected once. Time point indicated: baseline pretreatment blood. Regarding treatment: 15 Gy SBRT to primary tumor, nephrectomy 4 weeks later. Points on this clone: The target antigen is unknown.

V usage is TRBV10-3 and J usage is TRBJ2-7; D ambiguous. The sequence derives from a woman between 50 and 59 years old with renal cell carcinoma. Sequencing used blood, obtained from a patient whose treatment included radiotherapy and nephrectomy. CDR3 DNA: TGTGCCATCAGTGACCTCCTAAGTTCCCCCTACGAGCAGTACTTC. Protein sequence: CAISDLLSSPYEQYF.